These 12 T cell receptor beta chains were all obtained from the same sample, sequenced in a study of human T cells and chemical hapten exposure. TCRdb reanalysed the RACE reads using MiXCR and keeps one entry per CDR3 protein. Among around 150,000 distinct CDR3 sequences listed, approximately 15% were seen once. Time point of the sample: patch test 1, 2 weeks after DPC sensitization. Sample treatment: therapeutic diphenylcyclopropenone sensitization with weekly scalp DPC. Specimen: whole blood, collected in connection with sensitization to the hapten diphenylcyclopropenone (DPC). The receptors shown here come from a woman in her thirties with alopecia areata. Some clones in this sample may be carry-over from other donors' samples.

This clonotype was found a few times. This chain connects TRBV20-1 to TRBJ2-1, with D perhaps matching TRBD1 (6 bases). Germline CDR1 DFQATT, CDR2 SNEGSKA (reference sequence). Trimming removed 5 bases at V and 0 bases at J, with 14 bases between. The CDR3 spans 15 residues. The CDR3 nucleotides read TGCAGTGCTGAGGTCCTAGGGGGCTCCTACAATGAGCAGTTCTTC. Its protein product is CSAEVLGGSYNEQFF.

The chain uses TRBV12-3 or TRBV12-4 and TRBJ2-1; perhaps TRBD1 as D (6 bases). This CDR3 is 15 amino acids long. The ends were cut back, 4 bases at V and 4 bases at J, with 14 bases in the middle. The CDR3, as DNA: TGTGCCAGCAGTTCAGGGGTTGGGGGTTACAATGAGCAGTTCTTC. Amino acid sequence: CASSSGVGGYNEQFF.

This rearrangement joins TRBV9 to TRBJ2-7; the match to TRBD1 covers 10 bases. The CDR3 is made up of 15 amino acids. CDR1 and CDR2 (germline): SGDLS, YYNGEE. V lost 0 bases to trimming and J lost 4 bases; unmatched junction nucleotides: 4. CDR3 nucleotide sequence: TGTGCCAGCAGCGTAGCTGGGACAGGGGCTTACGAGCAGTACTTC. This gives the protein CASSVAGTGAYEQYF.

The chain is built from TRBV11-2 and TRBJ1-6; D gene uncertain. CDR3 length: 14 residues. CDR1 is SGHAT, CDR2 FQNNGV, per germline. The V end lost 1 base, the J end lost 13 bases, and 14 bases lay between the germline ends. The chain's CDR3 is CASSLGRQLGPLHF. The CDR3 DNA reads as TGTGCCAGCAGCTTAGGCCGGCAGTTGGGGCCCCTCCACTTT. Complete variable domain (other parts from reference TRBV11-2 and TRBJ1-6): EAGVAQSPRYKIIEKRQSVAFWCNPISGHATLYWYQQILGQGPKLLIQFQNNGVVDDSQLPKDRFSAERLKGVDSTLKIQPAKLEDSAVYLCASSLGRQLGPLHFGNGTRLTVT.

The rearrangement joins TRBV7-9 to TRBJ2-3, with a tentative D call TRBD2 (5 bases). Trimming removed 3 bases from V and 4 bases from J, with 14 bases in between. The germline CDR1 and CDR2 sequences are SEHNR and FQNEAQ (reference sequence). This CDR3 has 15 amino acids. CDR3 amino acids: CASSFRLGLPDTQYF. The CDR3 DNA reads as TGTGCCAGCAGCTTCAGACTCGGACTTCCAGATACGCAGTATTTT.

Concerning this clonotype itself: Sequence at one end of the junction differs from germline and may be a read error. The J gene is TRBJ1-5, the V gene TRBV4-1; D not resolved. There are 16 residues in the CDR3. Germline CDR1 is MGHRA and CDR2 is YSYEKL. The CDR3 sequence: CASSLNAGGSKQPQHF. The CDR3 DNA is TGCGCCAGCAGCCTGAACGCCGGCGGTAGCAAACAGCCCCAGCATTTT.

This clonotype was detected only a few times. The chain recombines TRBV7-9 with TRBJ1-5; D is possibly TRBD1 (5 bases). V was cut by 11 bases and J by 6 bases, with 20 bases left in between. Germline V CDR1 and CDR2: SEHNR, FQNEAQ (reference sequence). The CDR3 totals 14 residues. This CDR3 reads CALPKGHWCQPQHF. The CDR3 coding sequence is TGTGCCCTGCCGAAGGGGCACTGGTGTCAGCCCCAGCATTTT.

In its sample, this clonotype was seen many times. This chain uses TRBV5-6 with TRBJ2-7; 7 bases align to TRBD1. Germline V gene sequence: CDR1 SGHDT, CDR2 YYEEEE. This CDR3 region has 14 residues. Trimming took 4 bases from V and 2 from J; bases not matched to a gene: 6. This CDR3 is CASSGRQGTYEQYF. The CDR3 DNA reads as TGTGCCAGCAGCGGCCGACAGGGTACCTACGAGCAGTACTTC.

This clonotype has a count of ten or more. The rearrangement joins TRBV12-3 or TRBV12-4 to TRBJ2-7; a possible D gene is TRBD2 (5 bases). This CDR3 region has 15 residues. Between the trimmed V and J ends, which lost 9 bases and 3 bases, there was a span of 21 bases. DNA for the CDR3: TGTGCCAGAGGACCTCAGAGGGTGAGGTTCTACGAGCAGTACTTC. Translating it yields CARGPQRVRFYEQYF.

This chain uses TRBV6-2 or TRBV6-3 with TRBJ2-1; D is uncertain. V was pared by 0 bases and J by 10 bases, with 13 bases between. Looked up from germline, CDR1 is MNHEY and CDR2 is SVGEGT. This CDR3 is built from 14 residues. The CDR3: CASSYSTTASEQFF. CDR3 nucleotides: TGTGCCAGCAGTTACTCCACCACCGCTTCAGAGCAGTTCTTC.

The rearrangement links TRBV29-1 to TRBJ2-1; D remains ambiguous. The V gene's germline CDR1 is SQVTM and CDR2 ANQGSEA. CDR3 length: 12 residues. Trimming took off 4 bases at V and 9 bases at J, with 13 bases between the two ends. The CDR3 DNA is TGCAGCGTTGCTGGGGTGGCTACTGAGCAGTTCTTC. Amino acids: CSVAGVATEQFF.

This clonotype showed up just a few times. This sequence joins TRBV4-2 and TRBJ2-4; 9 nucleotides align to TRBD1. This CDR3 region has 18 residues. Per germline, CDR1 LGHNA and CDR2 YNFKEQ. The junction had 9 bases not matched to a gene; V was cut back by 3 bases and J by 0 bases. DNA of the CDR3: TGTGCCAGCAGCCAGATCGGCACAGGGGGCGAAGCCAAAAACATTCAGTACTTC. Amino acid sequence: CASSQIGTGGEAKNIQYF.